This T cell receptor (beta chain) was documented in a study of T cell responses to AZD1222 COVID-19 vaccine. The method was immunoSEQ multiplex PCR; TCRdb's version includes in-frame clones alone and lacks a portion of them. The sample lists some 130,000 clones; around 90% were seen once. Of note for this clone: What it binds is unknown.

The study's findings and limits: Sampling that yielded the repertoires occurred only after the peak T cell response.

The sample in question was peripheral blood, obtained on day 0 of MenACWY control vaccination. The receptor's source is an adult in good health.

The CDR3 region is CASSSYRGHGYTF. The CDR3 coding sequence is TGTGCCAGCAGTTCCTACAGGGGACACGGCTACACCTTC. J is TRBJ1-2 and V is TRBV28, with 7 bases matching TRBD1. The junction had 7 bases not matched to a gene; V was cut back by 4 bases and J by 8 bases. The CDR3 extends over 13 amino acids. Germline CDR1 and CDR2: MDHEN and SYDVKM.